Sequencing of this TCR beta chain was carried out in a study of cytomegalovirus exposure and HLA in healthy donors. Regarding the study as a whole: A few CMV-associated chains were confirmed in vitro to be specific for CMV antigens. The listing of 160 or so TCR beta chains classed them as cytomegalovirus-associated.

Sequenced by immunoSEQ multiplex PCR; TCRdb stores in-frame clones only, minus some. The sample holds some 340,000 clones, around 87% seen once. Details on this clone: The antigen is not known.

This receptor was taken from a woman in her twenties or thirties in good health and CMV-seropositive. The sequenced sample was PBMCs.

The CDR3 bases are TGTGCCAGCAGCGTAGTCCAGGGGAGCGGCGAGCAGTACTTC. It specifies CASSVVQGSGEQYF. This chain links TRBV9 with TRBJ2-7; perhaps TRBD1 as D (6 bases). The CDR3 loop spans 14 amino acids. The V gene's germline CDR1 is SGDLS and CDR2 YYNGEE. V lost 0 bases and J 6 bases, leaving 13 bases between the germline ends.